This T cell receptor (beta chain) was sequenced during a study of shared clonotypes between healthy human individuals (dated by TCRdb to the early 2020s). Regarding the research as a whole: The cohort included three men and a couple of women between 18 and 49 years of age. For each donor, three plates each were used for CD4 naive and CD4 memory, two plates were used for CD8 naive, and one plate was used for CD8 memory. Different laboratories and diverse techniques were used to prepare libraries and sequence TCR repertoires, to increase sequencing depth and limit assay-specific biases. Leukapheresis yielded between about 0.9 and 9.5 billion PBMCs per donor. Blood TCR repertoires of about 5 healthy adults were deeply sequenced to estimate repertoire size and the extent of clonotype sharing between individuals. What the work shows at the level of the full study, not this receptor alone: Sampling was limited to blood, and TCR repertoires in tissue likely differ from TCR repertoires in blood. Based on pairwise subsampling, the degree of clonotype sharing among donors was expected to be affected by sequencing depth. Sharing across several donors was observed for about 4.8% of naive CD4, over 3% of naive CD8, roughly 2.3% of memory CD4, and around 0.4% of memory CD8 clonotypes. Compared with non-shared clonotypes, clonotypes shared by all four sorted-subset donors had higher generation probabilities. The small number of donors limited the genetic and exposure-history diversity represented. Rarefaction of sorted-subset datasets indicated incomplete sequencing despite the large sequencing depth. Naive subsets generally had larger estimated clonotype richness than memory subsets did.

The cysteine opens and the phenylalanine closes a CDR3 of 17 amino acids. Just CDR3 DNA is preserved here, 51 bases in frame from base 1. Trimming accounts for 4 bases at V and 0 bases at J, while the number of junction bases matched to no gene is 5. CDR1 and CDR2, per the germline V gene, are SGHAT and FQNNGV. In its sample, this clone was seen once. Its antigen target is currently unknown. One base away there is no much larger clone; base qualities are not given. Using the deep immunoSEQ assay, multiplex PCR amplified TCR CDR3 regions from genomic DNA. Extracted genomic DNA from each cell subset was distributed evenly across all wells of several immunoSEQ 96-well plates, and each plate was treated as a replicate. For sorted subsets, around 200 ng genomic DNA, equal to about 30,000 T cell genomes, was loaded into each replicate PCR. Purified libraries were quantified with a Qubit 3.0 fluorometer, sized on a Bioanalyzer 2100, and re-quantified with the KAPA Library Quantification kit. Every immunoSEQ 96-well plate was sequenced on a separate single-read 150-cycle Illumina NextSeq 550 flow cell. Per the authors' processing: Because the immunoSEQ output held only junctional sequences and lacked quality scores, the filtering could not match the filtering applied to full-length reads. To assign V/J genes and CDR3, sequences were annotated using PyIR, a Python wrapper for IgBLAST v1.9, with IMGT germline references. Any read was removed if the V/J assignment was weak (E-value above 1e-6), the CDR3 was missing, or the read contained stop codons, out-of-frame junctions, or ambiguous translated residues. V3J clonotypes were defined as sequences sharing the same inferred V gene, J gene, and CDR3 amino acid sequence. The percentage overlap between two repertoires was calculated by dividing the number of shared unique clonotypes by the size of the smaller repertoire. RTK rarefaction, the Chao1 estimator, and Recon v2.1 estimates of unobserved clonotypes were used to assess repertoire richness. Generation probabilities were computed with OLGA for all TCRbeta clonotypes obtained by the gDNA method from several donors. TCRdb obtained this table from immuneACCESS and retained in-frame rearrangements with V and J assigned. These tables miss some clones; where compared with another copy, unresolved V genes account for less than half of the shortfall, and the remainder is unexplained. V, J and clone size derive from that table, while D and trimming were established from the DNA sequence. This sample comprises 650,000 to 800,000 clones, under 95% of them detected only once. The ten largest clones add up to roughly 24% of the sample.

For the CD8 naive samples, CD45RO-negative cells were positively selected for CCR7, yielding a CD45RA+CCR7+ population from which TemRA cells were excluded. The donors were healthy, HIV-negative adults with no recently reported acute infections or vaccinations. Only Caucasian adults living in Nashville, Tennessee, USA were represented among the donors. After blood collection by leukapheresis, PBMCs were isolated using Ficoll-Histopaque density gradient centrifugation and then cryopreserved in the vapor phase of liquid nitrogen. Purity and quantity of every magnetically sorted T cell population were checked by analytical flow cytometry. Each sorted fraction had its genomic DNA isolated and then quantified by UV absorbance on a Nanodrop 2000c.

This sequence originates from a man aged 25 to 40 in good health. The sequenced sample consisted of naive CD8+ T cells sorted from blood. In light of the paper, this sample's cell subset or site label describes: CD45RA+CCR7+. The chain is made from TRBV11-2 and TRBJ2-7, and TRBD2 matches 14 of the central bases. The CDR3 amino acid sequence is: CASSWGLAGVSSYEQYF. The bases are TGTGCCAGCAGCTGGGGACTAGCGGGAGTAAGCTCCTACGAGCAGTACTTC.